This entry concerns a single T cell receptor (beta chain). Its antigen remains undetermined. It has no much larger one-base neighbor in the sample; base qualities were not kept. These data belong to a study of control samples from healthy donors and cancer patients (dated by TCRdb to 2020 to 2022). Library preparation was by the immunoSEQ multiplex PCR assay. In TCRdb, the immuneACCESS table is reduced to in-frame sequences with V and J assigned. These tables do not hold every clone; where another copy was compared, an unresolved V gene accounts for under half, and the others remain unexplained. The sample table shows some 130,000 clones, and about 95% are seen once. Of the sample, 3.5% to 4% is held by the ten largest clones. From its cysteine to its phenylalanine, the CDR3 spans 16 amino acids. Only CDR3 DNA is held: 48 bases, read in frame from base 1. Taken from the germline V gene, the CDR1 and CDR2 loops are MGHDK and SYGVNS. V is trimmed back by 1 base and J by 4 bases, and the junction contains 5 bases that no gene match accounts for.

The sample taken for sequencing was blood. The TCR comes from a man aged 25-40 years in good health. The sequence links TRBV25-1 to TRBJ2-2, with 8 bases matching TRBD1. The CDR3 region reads CASSEWGTGGTGELFF. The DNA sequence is TGTGCCAGCAGTGAATGGGGGACAGGTGGCACCGGGGAGCTGTTTTTT.